Here is one TCR beta chain with its context. This sample is part of a study of shared clonotypes between healthy human individuals. The V gene's germline CDR1 is SGHDT and CDR2 YYEEEE. V was pared by 2 bases and J by 8 bases, with 6 bases of the junction left unmatched. This CDR3 is 14 amino acids long. Data came from immunoSEQ multiplex PCR; TCRdb stores just in-frame clones and leaves some out. This table holds 1.5 million to 2.5 million clones, about 95% found once. CD45RO-negative cells were positively selected for CCR7, leaving out terminally differentiated effector memory CD45RA+ cells. Sample: naive CD8+ T cells sorted from blood. This receptor was taken from a man younger than 30 in good health. The chain employs TRBV5-6 and TRBJ1-4; 7 bases agree with TRBD1. Here the CDR3 DNA reads TGTGCCAGCAGCTTCAAGACAGGGCCCGAAAAACTGTTTTTT. Protein product: CASSFKTGPEKLFF. The variable domain in full, with the rest retrieved from reference TRBV5-6 and TRBJ1-4, is DAGVTQSPTHLIKTRGQQVTLRCSPKSGHDTVSWYQQALGQGPQFIFQYYEEEERQRGNFPDRFSGHQFPNYSSELNVNALLLGDSALYLCASSFKTGPEKLFFGSGTQLSVL.